The sequence of this T cell receptor (beta chain) was determined in a study of T cells in Graves' hyperthyroidism and ophthalmopathy. In the study overall: Prior to any treatment, at the point of initial diagnosis, peripheral blood was collected. General study findings and limits: Blood also contained most expanded thyroid clonotypes above 0.001.

From RNA transcripts, TCR beta CDR3 regions were amplified. The TCR CDR3 was amplified in a first-round RT-PCR using the HTBI primer set. TCRdb re-derived calls from the multiplex PCR reads in MiXCR, one entry per CDR3 protein. Altogether under 750,000 distinct CDR3 sequences are present, around 19% being singletons, with the ten largest covering roughly 17%. Notes on this clonotype: Its specificity is unknown.

Germline-derived CDR1 and CDR2 are SNHLY and FYNNEI. The germline V and J ends were trimmed by 3 bases and 0 bases, with 9 bases remaining between them. This CDR3 has 15 amino acids. Patients were aged 18 to 65, had disease duration under 2 months, and had newly diagnosed hyperthyroidism. Lactation, pregnancy, other autoimmune disease or uncontrolled infection excluded patients. The source of this sequence is a woman between 45 and 65 years old with Graves' hyperthyroidism that later progressed to Graves' ophthalmopathy. Sequencing was performed on blood. V gene TRBV2 combines with J gene TRBJ1-5; D may be TRBD1 (5 bases). CDR3 bases: TGTGCCAGCAGTGACGCGGGACTTAGCAATCAGCCCCAGCATTTT. Protein sequence: CASSDAGLSNQPQHF. Full variable domain (missing parts from reference TRBV2 and TRBJ1-5): EPEVTQTPSHQVTQMGQEVILRCVPISNHLYFYWYRQILGQKVEFLVSFYNNEISEKSEIFDDQFSVERPDGSNFTLKIRSTKLEDSAMYFCASSDAGLSNQPQHFGDGTRLSIL.